This passage covers 14 T cell receptor beta chains from one sample sequenced in a study of blood T cell repertoires in COVID-19. Some clones are missing from TCRdb's copy, which holds only in-frame ones; the method was immunoSEQ multiplex PCR. The data show 210,000 or so clones, 75% to 85% seen once. Sequencing used PBMCs or T cells enriched from blood (not recorded which). These receptors were taken from a man aged 25-45 years with acute COVID-19.

DNA of the CDR3: TGTGCCAGCAGCTTTGGCAGGGGGCCCTACAATGAGCAGTTCTTC. Its protein is CASSFGRGPYNEQFF. The gene calls are TRBV7-9 and TRBJ2-1; 8 nucleotides line up with TRBD1. V gave up 3 bases and J gave up 2 bases; unmatched junction bases: 3. Germline values: CDR1 SEHNR, CDR2 FQNEAQ (reference sequence). The CDR3 has 15 amino acids.

V gene TRBV28 combines with J gene TRBJ2-5; 12 nucleotides agree with TRBD2. The J segment lost 5 bases and the V segment lost 4 bases, leaving 5 bases of the junction unmatched. Looked up from germline, CDR1 is MDHEN and CDR2 is SYDVKM. The CDR3 is 15 amino acids. The DNA for the CDR3 is TGTGCCAGCAGTTCGCTAGCGGGGGGGCGGGAGACCCAGTACTTC. This sequence encodes CASSSLAGGRETQYF.

The chain recombines TRBV11-2 with TRBJ1-2, with no clear D. CDR3 length: 13 amino acids. The germline V and J ends were trimmed by 6 bases and 7 bases, with 15 bases remaining between them. Germline V gene data show CDR1 as SGHAT and CDR2 as FQNNGV. CDR3 in amino acids: CASREGSPGGYTF. CDR3 DNA sequence: TGTGCCAGCAGGGAAGGGAGTCCGGGTGGCTACACCTTC.

The chain uses TRBV7-9 and TRBJ2-2; 8 bases line up with TRBD2. Germline V gene sequence: CDR1 SEHNR, CDR2 FQNEAQ (reference sequence). This CDR3 spans 15 amino acids. The V and J ends lost 5 bases and 6 bases, in that order; junction bases with no gene match: 8. The CDR3 coding sequence is TGTGCCAGCAGCAATGGGGCGGGGGGCCCCGGGGAGCTGTTTTTT. It yields the protein CASSNGAGGPGELFF.

V is TRBV27 and J is TRBJ2-3; 7 bases are shared with TRBD2. Germline trimming cut 5 bases from V and 3 bases from J; bases unmatched to any gene: 11. CDR3 length: 16 amino acids. Per germline, CDR1 MNHEY and CDR2 SMNVEV (reference sequence). CDR3 sequence (DNA): TGTGCCAGCAGTCCGCCCGGAGCGGGGTTGACAGATACGCAGTATTTT. Residues: CASSPPGAGLTDTQYF.

V gene TRBV3-1 (or the pseudogene TRBV3-2) combines with J gene TRBJ1-3; D not resolved. This CDR3 has 17 amino acids. The V end lost 2 bases, the J end lost 0 bases, and 14 bases lay between the germline ends. The V gene's germline CDR1 is LGHDT and CDR2 YNNKEL (reference sequence). The CDR3 nucleotides are TGTGCCAGCAGCCAATCGGCCGGACTAAGCTCTGGAAACACCATATATTTT. Protein: CASSQSAGLSSGNTIYF.

This chain uses TRBV6-5 with TRBJ1-2; 7 nucleotides align to TRBD1. Germline V gene sequence: CDR1 MNHEY, CDR2 SVGAGI. V lost 5 bases and J lost 8; bases outside the gene matches: 11. This CDR3 is built from 14 residues. The CDR3 bases are TGTGCCAGCAGTCCCCCCGGACAGGCGCGGGGCTACACCTTC. Translating it yields CASSPPGQARGYTF.

The chain is built from TRBV29-1 and TRBJ2-3, with 13 bases lining up with TRBD2. The CDR3 totals 15 residues. CDR1 and CDR2 from the germline V gene are SQVTM and ANQGSEA. With V trimmed by 6 bases and J by 3 bases, 6 bases remained unmatched. This CDR3 reads CSVGGLAGRTDTQYF. The DNA for the CDR3 is TGCAGCGTGGGGGGACTAGCGGGGCGGACAGATACGCAGTATTTT.

This chain links TRBV7-9 with TRBJ2-1, with a possible D match to TRBD1 (6 bases). The V end lost 6 bases, the J end lost 9 bases, and 15 bases lay between the germline ends. Germline V CDR1 and CDR2: SEHNR, FQNEAQ (reference sequence). This CDR3 comprises 13 residues. The CDR3 reads CASSWTDNPEQFF. The CDR3 bases are TGTGCCAGCAGTTGGACAGATAACCCTGAGCAGTTCTTC.

The chain combines TRBV9 with TRBJ2-5; 12 bases are shared with TRBD2. With V trimmed by 0 bases and J by 5 bases, 8 bases remained unmatched. The germline V gene encodes CDR1 SGDLS and CDR2 YYNGEE. This CDR3 is built from 17 residues. The CDR3 coding sequence is TGTGCCAGCAGCGTAGCCTCTAGCGGGGGGGCAGGGGAGACCCAGTACTTC. Amino acids: CASSVASSGGAGETQYF.

The V call is TRBV3-1 (or the pseudogene TRBV3-2), the J call TRBJ1-5; 8 bases are shared with TRBD1. V gave up 1 base and J gave up 7 bases; unmatched junction bases: 6. Germline CDR1 LGHDT, CDR2 YNNKEL (reference sequence). CDR3 size: 15 residues. The CDR3: CASSQAGGKGQPQHF. The CDR3 nucleotides read TGTGCCAGCAGCCAAGCAGGGGGCAAGGGACAGCCCCAGCATTTT.

The rearrangement links TRBV5-5 to TRBJ1-2; 8 bases agree with TRBD1. The CDR3 has 13 amino acids. The V gene end was trimmed by 1 base and the J gene end by 7 bases; junction bases not matched to a gene: 3. Germline V gene sequence: CDR1 SGHKS, CDR2 YYEKEE (reference sequence). In nucleotides, the CDR3 is TGTGCCAGCAGCTTGCAGGGGGCGGGTGGCTACACCTTC. Translated: CASSLQGAGGYTF.

The sample holds a few counts of this clone. V and J are TRBV6-2 or TRBV6-3 and TRBJ2-7, with unresolved D. Germline values: CDR1 MNHEY, CDR2 SVGEGT. The ends were cut back, 3 bases at V and 3 bases at J, with 18 bases in the middle. This CDR3 has 16 amino acids. CDR3 in DNA: TGTGCCAGCAGTTATTCGGGTCTCCAGTACCTCTACGAGCAGTACTTC. Protein product: CASSYSGLQYLYEQYF.

The genes are TRBV6-5 and TRBJ1-1; D perhaps matches TRBD1 (5 bases). The CDR3 contains 16 residues. CDR1 is MNHEY and CDR2 is SVGAGI in the germline V gene. V lost 0 bases, J lost 5 bases, and 16 bases lay in between. The DNA of the CDR3 is TGTGCCAGCAGTTACTCGTTAACCGACAGATCGACTGAAGCTTTCTTT. It is translated as CASSYSLTDRSTEAFF.